A selection of T cell receptor beta chains follows, all from one sample in a study of tumor-infiltrating lymphocytes in primary liver carcinoma. TCRdb re-called the multiplex PCR reads with MiXCR, one entry per CDR3 protein. This table holds 100,000 or so distinct CDR3 sequences, 65% to 75% found once. The specimen was liver tumor tissue from sampling region 2. The source of these receptors is a woman in her sixties with primary liver carcinoma and hepatitis B virus infection. Each CDR3 is given with its conserved first and last residue. Fields, in order: clone size, D gene, J gene, V gene, CDR3 DNA, CDR3 protein. A D gene is named only where the DNA matches it firmly. Clone size is given for some rows only: seen once, a few or many times, or a class if the clone is expanded.

>many|.|TRBJ2-3|TRBV4-2
TGTGCCAGCAGCCAAGATGGAAGCACAGATACGCAGTATTTT
CASSQDGSTDTQYF
>.|.|TRBJ2-7|TRBV28
TGTGCCAGCACTCTGAGGGTTCCCAACGAGCAGTACTTC
CASTLRVPNEQYF
>.|.|TRBJ2-7|TRBV11-3
TGTGCCGGCAGTTTAGAGGGTAGTGGGAGTTACGAGCAGTACTTC
CAGSLEGSGSYEQYF
>many|.|TRBJ2-1|TRBV12-3/TRBV12-4
TGTGCCAGCAGCCCCCCTGGACGGCATGAGCAGTTCTTC
CASSPPGRHEQFF
>few|.|TRBJ2-5|TRBV28
TGTGCCAGCAGTCCGCCGCATGGGGGGCGGGAGACCCAGTACTTC
CASSPPHGGRETQYF
>.|.|TRBJ2-7|TRBV29-1
TGCAGCGTTACACTACACTCAGTGGGCGAGCAGTACTTC
CSVTLHSVGEQYF
>few|.|TRBJ2-5|TRBV5-8
TGTGCCAGCAGCTTGGACAGGCTGTACCAAGAGACCCAGTACTTC
CASSLDRLYQETQYF
>many|.|TRBJ2-3|TRBV28
TGTGCCAGCAGTCACTACCGGGACCACTACCAGGGAGATACGCAGTATTTT
CASSHYRDHYQGDTQYF
>few|TRBD1|TRBJ2-5|TRBV5-1
TGCGCCAGCAGCTTTAGAGGACAGGGAACTCAAGAGACCCAGTACTTC
CASSFRGQGTQETQYF
>.|.|TRBJ1-2|TRBV5-4
TGTGCCAGCAGCTTGATCACAGGGAGTTATGACTACACCTTC
CASSLITGSYDYTF
>.|TRBD2|TRBJ2-1|TRBV7-9
TGTGCCAGCAACTTAGGTGAGCGCGGGAGCTCCTACAATGAGCAGTTCTTC
CASNLGERGSSYNEQFF
>.|.|TRBJ2-3|TRBV29-1
TGCAGCGTGAAGGGGGCGCAGCGGGACATGCAGTATTTT
CSVKGAQRDMQYF
>many|.|TRBJ1-2|TRBV5-5
TGTGCCAGCAAGACACCCGCCGGGGATGGCTACACCTTC
CASKTPAGDGYTF
>.|.|TRBJ1-1|TRBV12-3/TRBV12-4
TGTGTCAGCAGATACAGGGTTTACACTGAAGCTTTCTTT
CVSRYRVYTEAFF
>.|TRBD2|TRBJ2-5|TRBV12-3/TRBV12-4
TGTGCCAGCAGTGGACGGGAGGGCCGGGGAGCCCGGTACTTC
CASSGREGRGARYF
>.|TRBD2|TRBJ2-1|TRBV29-1
TGCGGCGTCACAGTGTTAGCGGGGATTTACAATGAGCAGTTATTC
CGVTVLAGIYNEQLF
>.|TRBD1|TRBJ1-1|TRBV6-2/TRBV6-3
TGTGTCAGCGGGGGACAGGCCGAAGCTTCCTTT
CVSGGQAEASF
>.|.|TRBJ1-1|TRBV6-5
TGTGCCAGCAGTTACTTCGGAGGGAGTACTGAAGCTTTCTTT
CASSYFGGSTEAFF
>many|TRBD2|TRBJ2-2|TRBV18
TGTGCCAGCTCACCACCTAGCGGGGCGAACACCGGGGAGCTGTTTTTT
CASSPPSGANTGELFF
>many|TRBD2|TRBJ2-1|TRBV5-4
TGTGCCAGCAGCCCGGGAGCGGGGAGCTCCTACAATGAGCAGTTCTTC
CASSPGAGSSYNEQFF
>.|.|TRBJ2-5|TRBV15
TGTGCCACCAGCAGGGACGGCCAAGAGACCCAGTACTTC
CATSRDGQETQYF
>.|.|TRBJ2-7|TRBV4-2
TGCGCCAGCAGCCAAGAATGGCTTTACGAGCAGTACTTC
CASSQEWLYEQYF
>.|.|TRBJ2-1|TRBV11-3
TGTGCCAGCAGCCCCCGGGGGGCGTGGTCCATGGGCAATGAGCACTTCTTC
CASSPRGAWSMGNEHFF
>.|TRBD1|TRBJ1-2|TRBV28
TGTGCCAACAGTATATATACAGGGGAACGCGGCTACACCTTC
CANSIYTGERGYTF
>few|.|TRBJ1-1|TRBV7-3
TGTGCCAGCTCGACGGACGAGAACACTGAAGCTTTCTTT
CASSTDENTEAFF
>.|.|TRBJ2-3|TRBV6-5
TGTGCCAGCAAGGGGGTGTGGGGGAGCAATCAGACCCAGTATTTT
CASKGVWGSNQTQYF
>.|TRBD1|TRBJ1-1|TRBV19
TGTGCCAGTAGTACCGGGACAGGGGTGTCCCTAAACACTGAAGTTCTCTTT
CASSTGTGVSLNTEVLF
>.|TRBD1|TRBJ1-6|TRBV20-1
TGCAGTGCTAGCGTGGGTACACAGGGGACCAATTCACCCCTCCACTTT
CSASVGTQGTNSPLHF
>few|TRBD1|TRBJ2-4|TRBV2
TGTGCCAGCAGGAGACCGGGACAGGGGTGGGACATTCAGTACTTC
CASRRPGQGWDIQYF
>.|TRBD1|TRBJ1-6|TRBV20-1
TGCAATGCTAGCGGGACAGGGGGCCAGAATTCACCCCTCCACTTT
CNASGTGGQNSPLHF
>.|TRBD1|TRBJ1-5|TRBV20-1
TGCAATGCTACTTCGACAGGGGCGGCAAGCAATCAGCCCCAGCATTTT
CNATSTGAASNQPQHF
>many|.|TRBJ1-1|TRBV6-4
TGTGCCAGCAGTGTGGGGGAGAACACTGAAGCTTTCTTT
CASSVGENTEAFF
>many|.|TRBJ1-4|TRBV7-9
TGTGCCAGCAGCTGGGGGCGGGGAAATGAAAAACTGTTTTTT
CASSWGRGNEKLFF
>many|.|TRBJ2-7|TRBV6-5
TGTGCCAGCAGTTACCGGGGGCTACGGAGTAAAGGGCAGTACTTC
CASSYRGLRSKGQYF
>many|.|TRBJ1-4|TRBV5-1
TGCGCCAGCAGGGCCTCAGTGGTCCCACAGGAAAAACTGTTTTTT
CASRASVVPQEKLFF
>many|.|TRBJ2-7|TRBV12-3/TRBV12-4
TGTGCCAGCTCAAGTCTAGCGCATATCTCCTACGAGCAGTACTTC
CASSSLAHISYEQYF
>.|.|TRBJ1-2|TRBV6-5
TGTGTCAGCAATAAAGGATCGGGTCGAAGCTACACCTTC
CVSNKGSGRSYTF
>.|.|TRBJ2-6|TRBV20-1
TGCAGTGCTAGGACTGGGTGGGGGGCCAACGTCCTGACTTTC
CSARTGWGANVLTF
>.|TRBD1|TRBJ1-1|TRBV7-9
TGTGCCAGCAGCTCGACTACAGGGGTGGGAACTGAAGCTTTCTTT
CASSSTTGVGTEAFF
>.|.|TRBJ1-5|TRBV14
TGTGCCAGCAGCCGAGCGGGTACCATACAGCCCCAGCATTTT
CASSRAGTIQPQHF
>.|.|TRBJ2-2|TRBV6-6
TGTGTCAGCAAGTCCTCGAACACCGGGGAGCTGTTTTTT
CVSKSSNTGELFF
>.|.|TRBJ2-1|TRBV11-2
TGTGCCAGCAGCTTAGAGCGGGCACGGGCCCAGCAGTTCTTC
CASSLERARAQQFF
>.|.|TRBJ1-1|TRBV2
TGTGCCAGCAGTGAAAGTTCAGGGATGAACACTGAATCTTTCTTT
CASSESSGMNTESFF
>.|.|TRBJ1-2|TRBV12-3/TRBV12-4
TGTGCCAGCAGTTATTCAAGTACAGGGAATCGTGGCTACACCTTC
CASSYSSTGNRGYTF
>.|TRBD2|TRBJ2-2|TRBV10-2
TGCGCCACCAAATTGGGGGGGGAGCTGTCTTTT
CATKLGGELSF
>.|.|TRBJ2-3|TRBV10-3
TGTGCCACCGGCGCAATAGAGTCTAGCACGGATACGCAGTATTTT
CATGAIESSTDTQYF
>.|TRBD1|TRBJ2-1|TRBV7-8
TGTGCTAGCAGCCCGCGACAGGGGCCCTACAATGAGCCGTTCTTC
CASSPRQGPYNEPFF
>.|TRBD1|TRBJ1-6|TRBV11-2
TGTTCCAGCAGCTCCCGGACAGGGAATAATTCATCCCTTCACTTT
CSSSSRTGNNSSLHF
>.|TRBD1|TRBJ1-4|TRBV2
TGTGCCAGCAGGCCGGGACAGGGGGGAGAAAAACTGTTTTTT
CASRPGQGGEKLFF
>.|TRBD2|TRBJ2-3|TRBV6-1
TGTGCCAGCAGTGCCCCTGGGTCTAGCGGGAGAGCTAACACAGATACGCAGTATTTT
CASSAPGSSGRANTDTQYF
>.|.|TRBJ1-1|TRBV11-3
TGTGCCAGCAGCTACGGAGGGTCGTACACTGAAGCTTTCTTT
CASSYGGSYTEAFF
>medium-sized|.|TRBJ2-1|TRBV11-2
TGTGCCAGCAGCTTAGAAGGGGGTGAGAACAATGAGCAGTTCTTC
CASSLEGGENNEQFF
>.|.|TRBJ2-1|TRBV5-1
TGCGCCAGCAGCTTGGCCGAGGGGATTAGCGGTTACAATGAGCAGTTCTTC
CASSLAEGISGYNEQFF
>many|.|TRBJ2-7|TRBV10-2
TGCGCCAGCAGTGATCGGACTACCTTGTACGAGCAGTACTTC
CASSDRTTLYEQYF
>many|.|TRBJ2-4|TRBV6-1
TGTGCCAGCACCCGAGGGGGGGAGCTAGCCAAAAACATTCAGTACTTC
CASTRGGELAKNIQYF
>.|.|TRBJ1-5|TRBV30
TGTGTCTGGAGCCTGGCAGCGTACAATCAGCCCCAGCATTTT
CVWSLAAYNQPQHF
>.|.|TRBJ2-3|TRBV4-2
TGTGCCAGCAACCCGGTAGCTGAGGGGGCAGATACGCAGTATTTT
CASNPVAEGADTQYF
>few|TRBD1|TRBJ1-2|TRBV18
TGTGCCAGCTCACCGACAGGGCGCGATGGCTACACCTTC
CASSPTGRDGYTF
>many|.|TRBJ1-5|TRBV4-1
TGCGCCAGCAGCCAGGGGGGGGGTAGCAATCAGCCCCAGCATTTT
CASSQGGGSNQPQHF